This T cell receptor (beta chain) originates from a study of T cells in tumors after PD-1 blockade. About the research overall: Daily vismodegib 150 mg continued in a subset of anti-PD-1-treated patients.

Template: tumor biopsy or peripheral blood genomic DNA, roughly 600-6,004 ng per sample. Repertoires were generated with immunoSEQ multiplex PCR, while TCRdb's copy carries only in-frame clones and drops some. The top ten hold roughly 17% of the sample, which has over a thousand clones, roughly two thirds seen once. Germline V gene data show CDR1 as SGHDT and CDR2 as YYEEEE. This CDR3 region has 16 residues. Trimming cost V 0 bases and J 1 base, with 14 bases left between them. The receptor comes from a human donor with basal cell carcinoma. The rearrangement links TRBV5-6 to TRBJ2-7; possibly TRBD2 for D (5 bases). Specimen: tumor tissue, collected before anti-PD-1 treatment. The chain's CDR3 is CASSLGAHQRSYEQYF. DNA of the CDR3: TGTGCCAGCAGCTTGGGGGCCCATCAGCGGTCCTACGAGCAGTACTTC.